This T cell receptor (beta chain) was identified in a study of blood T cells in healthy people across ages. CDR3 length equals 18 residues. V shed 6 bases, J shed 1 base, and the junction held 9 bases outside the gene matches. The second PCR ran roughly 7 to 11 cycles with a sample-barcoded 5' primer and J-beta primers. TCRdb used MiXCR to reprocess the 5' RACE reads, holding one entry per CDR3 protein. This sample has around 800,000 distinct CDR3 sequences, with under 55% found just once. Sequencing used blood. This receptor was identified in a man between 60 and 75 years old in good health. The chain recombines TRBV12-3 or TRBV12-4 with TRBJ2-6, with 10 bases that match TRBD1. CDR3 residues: CASSPDRGGLSGANVLTF. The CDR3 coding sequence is TGTGCCAGCAGCCCGGACAGGGGGGGACTTTCTGGGGCCAACGTCCTGACTTTC.